Following are 14 T cell receptor beta chains from one sample sequenced in a study of blood T cell repertoires in COVID-19. The assay was immunoSEQ multiplex PCR, and TCRdb's table has in-frame clones only and misses some. Of 40,000 or so clones listed, approximately 91% are singletons. Sequenced input: peripheral blood. These receptors were taken from a man aged 50 or older with active COVID-19.

The rearrangement links TRBV30 to TRBJ2-7; possible D gene TRBD1, 6 bases. Germline V gives CDR1 GTSNPN, CDR2 SVGIG (reference sequence). V was pared by 1 base and J by 3 bases, with 16 bases between. The CDR3 is 15 amino acids. The DNA for the CDR3 is TGTGCCTGGAGTGGAAGGGGGTCCCCCCTCTACGAGCAGTACTTC. It translates to CAWSGRGSPLYEQYF.

The rearrangement links TRBV19 to TRBJ2-7; D gene ambiguous. Germline-derived CDR1 and CDR2 are LNHDA and SQIVND (reference sequence). Trimming took off 0 bases at V and 0 bases at J, with 12 bases between the two ends. The CDR3 is 16 amino acids. For the CDR3, the DNA is TGTGCCAGTAGTATAGATGCGAGCGCGAGCTCCTACGAGCAGTACTTC. Translating it yields CASSIDASASSYEQYF.

The gene calls are TRBV5-4 and TRBJ1-2; no definite D call. Trimming took 3 bases from V and 3 from J, leaving 6 bases between them. Germline V gene data show CDR1 as SGHNT and CDR2 as YYREEE (reference sequence). This CDR3 has 12 residues. CDR3 sequence reads: CASSSHDYGYTF. CDR3 bases: TGTGCCAGCAGCTCACACGACTATGGCTACACCTTC.

This rearrangement joins TRBV4-3 to TRBJ2-1; TRBD2 matches at 7 bases. CDR1 and CDR2 from the germline V gene are LGHNA and YSLEER. V trimming: 4 bases; J trimming: 4 bases; junction bases outside the gene matches: 7. The CDR3 is 15 residues long. For the CDR3, the DNA is TGCGCCAGCAGCCGGGAGGGAGATACGTACAATGAGCAGTTCTTC. As protein: CASSREGDTYNEQFF.

This clone was detected only a few times. The chain has TRBV7-9 and TRBJ2-5, with no clear D. The germline V gene encodes CDR1 SEHNR and CDR2 FQNEAQ (reference sequence). Trimming took 4 bases from V and 5 from J, leaving 14 bases between them. CDR3 length: 14 residues. This CDR3 reads CASSSLALEETQYF. The DNA of the CDR3 is TGTGCCAGCAGCTCCCTCGCCCTCGAGGAGACCCAGTACTTC. The full variable domain, completed using reference TRBV7-9 and TRBJ2-5, is DTGVSQNPRHKITKRGQNVTFRCDPISEHNRLYWYRQTLGQGPEFLTYFQNEAQLEKSRLLSDRFSAERPKGSFSTLEIQRTEQGDSAMYLCASSSLALEETQYFGPGTRLLVL.

The gene calls are TRBV6-2 or TRBV6-3 and TRBJ1-1; tentatively, D is TRBD1 (6 bases). CDR3 size: 15 residues. The V gene's germline CDR1 is MNHEY and CDR2 SVGEGT. V was pared by 5 bases and J by 0 bases, with 13 bases between. CDR3 sequence: CASSSLQGLNTEAFF. The CDR3 nucleotides read TGTGCCAGCAGTAGCTTACAGGGCCTGAACACTGAAGCTTTCTTT.

The rearrangement uses TRBV5-1 and TRBJ2-5, with a possible D match to TRBD2 (6 bases). CDR3 length equals 15 residues. The germline V gene has CDR1 SGHRS and CDR2 YFSETQ. V was shortened by 2 bases and J by 0 bases, with 11 bases between the two germline ends. The CDR3 region has the DNA TGCGCCAGCAGCTTTAACGGAGGGTACCAAGAGACCCAGTACTTC. Translating it yields CASSFNGGYQETQYF.

The CDR3 nucleotides are TGTGCCAGCAGCGAAGCGGGTGGGGGAGAAGGTGAAGCTTTCTTT. Its translation: CASSEAGGGEGEAFF. The V gene is TRBV7-3, the J gene TRBJ1-1; weak D call: TRBD1 (5 bases). Trimming took off 5 bases at V and 7 bases at J, with 20 bases between the two ends. The CDR3 is made up of 15 amino acids. Germline V gene sequence: CDR1 SGHTA, CDR2 FQGTGA.

The chain couples TRBV30 to TRBJ2-3; 10 nucleotides agree with TRBD2. V shed 4 bases and J 6 bases; nucleotides not matched to a gene: 10. The CDR3 totals 15 residues. Germline V gene data show CDR1 as GTSNPN and CDR2 as SVGIG (reference sequence). In DNA, the CDR3 is TGTGCCTGGACCCCGCTAGCGGGAGCAGGGGATACGCAGTATTTT. It specifies CAWTPLAGAGDTQYF. The variable domain in full, completed from reference TRBV30 and TRBJ2-3, reads SQTIHQWPATLVQPVGSPLSLECTVEGTSNPNLYWYRQAAGRGLQLLFYSVGIGQISSEVPQNLSASRPQDRQFILSSKKLLLSDSGFYLCAWTPLAGAGDTQYFGPGTRLTVL.

The CDR3 loop reads CASSLGGDQPQHF. In DNA, the CDR3 is TGTGCCAGCAGTTTAGGGGGGGACCAGCCCCAGCATTTT. This chain uses TRBV28 with TRBJ1-5, with TRBD1 as a possible D gene (5 bases). CDR1 and CDR2 from the germline V gene are MDHEN and SYDVKM. The length of the CDR3 is 13 residues. Trimming cost V 2 bases and J 7 bases, with 9 bases left between them.

The rearrangement links TRBV19 to TRBJ2-2, with 7 bases lining up with TRBD1. V lost 0 bases to trimming and J lost 2 bases; unmatched junction nucleotides: 3. The germline V gene encodes CDR1 LNHDA and CDR2 SQIVND (reference sequence). This CDR3 region has 16 residues. The CDR3 here is CASSIDGTANTGELFF. DNA of the CDR3: TGTGCCAGTAGTATAGATGGGACAGCAAACACCGGGGAGCTGTTTTTT. The whole variable domain, filled in from reference TRBV19 and TRBJ2-2, reads DGGITQSPKYLFRKEGQNVTLSCEQNLNHDAMYWYRQDPGQGLRLIYYSQIVNDFQKGDIAEGYSVSREKKESFPLTVTSAQKNPTAFYLCASSIDGTANTGELFFGEGSRLTVL.

The V gene is TRBV6-2 or TRBV6-3, the J gene TRBJ2-7; no definite D call. Germline V lookup: CDR1 MNHEY, CDR2 SVGEGT. The CDR3 is 15 amino acids. Trimming stripped 6 bases from V and 3 bases from J, with 18 bases between. The CDR3, as DNA: TGTGCCAGCAGCCGGAGCGCACCAATAGACTACGAGCAGTACTTC. Its translation is CASSRSAPIDYEQYF.

The J gene is TRBJ2-1, the V gene TRBV7-2, with 11 bases that match TRBD2. Germline V gene data show CDR1 as SGHTA and CDR2 as FQGNSA. The CDR3 loop spans 15 amino acids. V shed 1 base and J 6 bases; nucleotides not matched to a gene: 2. The DNA for the CDR3 is TGTGCCAGCAGCTTAGTAGCGGGAGGGGGCAATGAGCAGTTCTTC. Residues: CASSLVAGGGNEQFF.

The V gene is TRBV7-7, the J gene TRBJ2-3; the D gene is possibly TRBD2 (6 bases). Trimming pared 2 bases from V and 5 bases from J, leaving 11 bases between. CDR1 SSHAT and CDR2 FNYEAQ come from the germline V gene (reference sequence). CDR3 size: 14 residues. The CDR3 spells CASSLSGEGDTQYF. Written as DNA, the CDR3 is TGTGCCAGCAGCTTATCGGGAGAGGGAGATACGCAGTATTTT.